These T cell receptor beta chains were read from a single sample in a study of blood T cell repertoires in COVID-19. Measured with immunoSEQ multiplex PCR; TCRdb has only the in-frame clones, and not every one. The sample consists of approximately 57,000 clones, about four fifths of them appearing once. The sample taken for sequencing was peripheral blood. The receptors were gathered from a woman at least 80 years old with acute or convalescent COVID-19. Each CDR3 is given with its conserved first and last residue. D genes are given only for firm matches. Some rows have no size entry. The others give once, few or many, or a class for an expanded clone.

>TRBV6-2/TRBV6-3|.|TRBJ2-7|.
CASSYVVGDSGAYEQYF
TGTGCCAGCAGTTACGTCGTAGGGGACTCGGGAGCCTACGAGCAGTACTTC
>TRBV18|.|TRBJ2-5|.
CASSPNPTGPAETQYF
TGTGCCAGCTCACCAAATCCGACTGGCCCGGCGGAGACCCAGTACTTC
>TRBV5-4|once|TRBJ1-1|.
CASRPTGTRNTEAFF
TGTGCCAGCAGACCTACCGGGACAAGGAACACTGAAGCTTTCTTT
>TRBV9|.|TRBJ1-4|TRBD1
CASSADRGLEKLFF
TGTGCCAGCAGCGCTGACAGGGGGCTAGAAAAACTGTTTTTT
>TRBV28|.|TRBJ2-5|TRBD2
CASRMRGGVETQYF
TGTGCCAGCAGGATGCGGGGGGGCGTAGAGACCCAGTACTTC
>TRBV19|.|TRBJ1-3|.
CASSIGPSGSGNTIYF
TGTGCCAGTAGTATAGGCCCCTCGGGCTCTGGAAACACCATATATTTT
>TRBV5-1|.|TRBJ1-2|TRBD1
CASKFDRGSRGYTF
TGCGCCAGCAAATTCGACAGGGGGTCTCGAGGCTACACCTTC
>TRBV27|.|TRBJ2-6|.
CASSPTGSGANVLTF
TGTGCCAGCAGTCCCACAGGGTCTGGGGCCAACGTCCTGACTTTC
>TRBV5-1|.|TRBJ2-1|TRBD1
CASSLARRGQDNEQFF
TGCGCCAGCAGCTTGGCTCGTCGAGGACAGGACAATGAGCAGTTCTTC
>TRBV21-1|.|TRBJ1-1|.
CASSKTGLRNTEAFF
TGTGCCAGCAGCAAGACAGGACTTCGGAACACTGAAGCTTTCTTT
>TRBV10-2|.|TRBJ2-7|.
CASRLAGYVYEQYF
TGCGCCAGCAGACTGGCGGGATACGTCTACGAGCAGTACTTC
>TRBV6-6|once|TRBJ1-1|.
CASSSSGPVEAFF
TGTGCCAGCAGTTCAAGCGGGCCAGTTGAAGCTTTCTTT
>TRBV7-8|.|TRBJ2-7|TRBD2
CASSLVASGRASSYEQYF
TGTGCCAGCAGCTTAGTGGCTAGCGGGAGGGCCTCCTCCTACGAGCAGTACTTC
>TRBV21-1|.|TRBJ1-2|.
CASSWGQDRNYGYTF
TGTGCCAGCAGTTGGGGACAGGACCGGAACTATGGCTACACCTTC
>TRBV5-1|.|TRBJ2-5|.
CASSPGRGQETQYF
TGCGCCAGCAGCCCCGGGCGGGGCCAAGAGACCCAGTACTTC
>TRBV14|.|TRBJ1-2|.
CASSQDAGYYGYTF
TGTGCCAGCAGCCAAGATGCAGGGTACTATGGCTACACCTTC
>TRBV11-2|once|TRBJ2-7|TRBD2
CASAGLAGGPEQYF
TGTGCCAGCGCCGGACTAGCGGGGGGGCCCGAGCAGTACTTC
>TRBV7-2|.|TRBJ2-6|.
CASSSFGGGSGANVLTF
TGTGCCAGCAGCTCCTTTGGGGGCGGGAGTGGGGCCAACGTCCTGACTTTC
>TRBV4-1|few|TRBJ1-1|.
CASSAGNREAFF
TGCGCCAGCAGCGCGGGAAACCGTGAAGCTTTCTTT
>TRBV3-1/TRBV3-2|.|TRBJ2-5|.
CASSQDLGGRVRETQYF
TGTGCCAGCAGCCAAGATTTGGGGGGGCGCGTCCGGGAGACCCAGTACTTC
>TRBV7-2|.|TRBJ2-7|TRBD2
CASSFTSGGIYEQYF
TGTGCCAGCAGCTTCACTAGCGGGGGGATCTACGAGCAGTACTTC
>TRBV5-5|.|TRBJ1-1|.
CASSLGQGGIFQSEAFF
TGTGCCAGCAGCTTGGGGCAAGGGGGAATTTTCCAGAGTGAAGCTTTCTTT
>TRBV9|once|TRBJ1-6|TRBD1
CASSTRDSFNSPLHF
TGTGCCAGCAGCACCCGGGACAGCTTTAATTCACCCCTCCACTTT
>TRBV5-1|.|TRBJ2-7|.
CASSSRTEGTYEQYF
TGCGCCAGCAGCTCCCGGACAGAAGGGACCTACGAGCAGTACTTC
>TRBV7-9|.|TRBJ2-7|.
CASSLAQGGQYF
TGTGCCAGCAGCTTAGCGCAGGGGGGGCAGTACTTC
>TRBV28|.|TRBJ1-1|.
CASSLLGHGQAFF
TGTGCCAGCAGTTTATTGGGACACGGCCAAGCTTTCTTT
>TRBV5-1|few|TRBJ1-3|TRBD1
CASSLSLGQGGSGNTIYF
TGCGCCAGCAGCTTGTCACTCGGACAGGGAGGCTCTGGAAACACCATATATTTT
>TRBV7-8|once|TRBJ2-2|.
CASSLYGHSNTGELFF
TGTGCCAGCAGCTTATACGGACACTCGAACACCGGGGAGCTGTTTTTT
>TRBV11-2|.|TRBJ2-5|.
CASSLASRVGGRETQYF
TGTGCCAGCAGCTTAGCCTCCCGGGTCGGGGGACGGGAGACCCAGTACTTC
>TRBV15|.|TRBJ2-7|TRBD1
CATSRGQGQRSEQYF
TGTGCCACCAGCAGAGGACAGGGGCAGAGATCGGAGCAGTACTTC
>TRBV3-1/TRBV3-2|.|TRBJ2-1|.
CASSQAGNFGEQFF
TGTGCCAGCAGCCAAGCGGGGAATTTCGGTGAGCAGTTCTTC
>TRBV6-6|few|TRBJ2-1|TRBD1
CASNLQGAQYNEQFF
TGTGCCAGCAACCTACAGGGGGCGCAGTACAATGAGCAGTTCTTC
>TRBV7-6|many|TRBJ1-1|TRBD1
CASSFPRQGVNTEAFF
TGTGCCAGCAGCTTCCCCCGACAGGGCGTGAACACTGAAGCTTTCTTT
>TRBV11-2|.|TRBJ2-5|.
CASSEIGGEAKTQYF
TGTGCCAGCAGCGAGATAGGGGGGGAAGCGAAGACCCAGTACTTC
>TRBV28|few|TRBJ1-5|.
CASSLSARGNQPQHF
TGTGCCAGCAGTTTATCGGCCCGGGGCAATCAGCCCCAGCATTTT
>TRBV5-3|once|TRBJ1-2|TRBD1
CARRAPGQGPPNYGYTF
TGTGCCAGAAGGGCTCCGGGACAGGGGCCCCCTAACTATGGCTACACCTTC
>TRBV29-1|.|TRBJ2-3|TRBD2
CSVLLAGFRDTQYF
TGCAGCGTATTACTAGCGGGATTTAGAGATACGCAGTATTTT
>TRBV24-1|few|TRBJ2-2|.
CATSRTASTGELFF
TGTGCCACCAGTAGGACAGCGAGCACCGGGGAGCTGTTTTTT
>TRBV7-2|.|TRBJ2-3|TRBD2
CASSLGSGGAVNTQYF
TGTGCCAGCAGCTTAGGAAGCGGGGGGGCCGTGAATACGCAGTATTTT
>TRBV6-5|.|TRBJ1-5|TRBD1
CASSTHRGSNQPQHF
TGTGCCAGCAGTACCCACAGGGGAAGCAATCAGCCCCAGCATTTT
>TRBV7-3|.|TRBJ2-3|.
CASSLGASVNTQYF
TGTGCCAGCAGCTTAGGGGCGTCGGTGAATACGCAGTATTTT
>TRBV7-9|.|TRBJ1-5|TRBD1
CASSLGTVANQPQHF
TGTGCCAGCAGCCTTGGGACAGTAGCCAATCAGCCCCAGCATTTT
>TRBV5-4|.|TRBJ2-5|.
CASSLGAETQYF
TGTGCCAGCAGCCTTGGGGCCGAGACCCAGTACTTC
>TRBV28|.|TRBJ1-5|TRBD1
CASRIQGAAVQPQHF
TGTGCCAGCAGGATACAGGGGGCGGCGGTTCAGCCCCAGCATTTT
>TRBV10-3|.|TRBJ2-2|TRBD2
CAISEASGRGGELFF
TGTGCCATCAGTGAGGCCTCGGGGAGGGGCGGGGAGCTGTTTTTT
>TRBV18|.|TRBJ1-2|TRBD1
CASSQDRVYGYTF
TGTGCCAGCTCTCAAGACAGGGTCTATGGCTACACCTTC
>TRBV28|once|TRBJ1-5|.
CASTVPGNQPQHF
TGTGCCAGCACGGTACCGGGAAATCAGCCCCAGCATTTT
>TRBV6-5|.|TRBJ2-5|TRBD1
CASSRDRGETQYF
TGTGCCAGCAGCCGGGACAGGGGGGAGACCCAGTACTTC
>TRBV5-4|.|TRBJ2-7|TRBD2
CASSPGTSGRNEQYF
TGTGCCAGCAGCCCCGGGACTAGCGGGAGGAACGAGCAGTACTTC
>TRBV19|.|TRBJ1-2|TRBD1
CATSRTGVGGYTF
TGTGCCACCTCACGAACAGGGGTAGGGGGCTACACCTTC